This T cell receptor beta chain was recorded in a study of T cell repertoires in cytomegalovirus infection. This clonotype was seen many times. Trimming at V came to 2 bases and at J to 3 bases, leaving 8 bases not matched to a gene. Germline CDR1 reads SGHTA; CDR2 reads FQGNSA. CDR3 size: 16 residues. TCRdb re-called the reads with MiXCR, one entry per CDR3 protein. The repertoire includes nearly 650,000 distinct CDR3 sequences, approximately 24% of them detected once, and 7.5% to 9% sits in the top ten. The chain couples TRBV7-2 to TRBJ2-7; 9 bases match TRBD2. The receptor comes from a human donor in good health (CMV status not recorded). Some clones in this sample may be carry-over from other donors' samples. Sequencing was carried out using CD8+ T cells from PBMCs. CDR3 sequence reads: CASSLFSGGTDYEQYV. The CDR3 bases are TGTGCCAGCAGCTTATTTAGCGGGGGAACCGACTACGAGCAGTACGTC.